The 14 T cell receptor beta chains listed next were all sequenced from one sample in a study of shared clonotypes between healthy human individuals. Clones were sequenced by immunoSEQ multiplex PCR, and TCRdb holds only the in-frame ones, with some missing. The table shows roughly 2.6 million clones, with around 94% occurring only once. Sequenced input: naive CD4+ T cells sorted from blood. Subset indicated: CD45RA+ positively selected. These receptor sequences come from a man between 18 and 35 years old in good health.

The chain uses TRBV6-4 and TRBJ2-2, with a weak D call TRBD1 (6 bases). The germline V gene has CDR1 MRHNA and CDR2 SNTAGT. The CDR3 loop spans 12 amino acids. V was trimmed by 6 bases and J by 8 bases, leaving 10 bases between them. In nucleotides, the CDR3 is TGTGCCAGCAGAGACAGGTCGGGGGAGCTGTTTTTT. The encoded protein is CASRDRSGELFF.

V is TRBV2 and J is TRBJ2-5, with D perhaps given as TRBD1 or TRBD2 (5 bases each). Trimming took 7 bases from V and 2 from J, leaving 14 bases between them. The CDR3 is 14 residues long. Germline V gives CDR1 SNHLY, CDR2 FYNNEI. The CDR3 bases are TGTGCCAGCATCGACGGGACCGTTCAAGAGACCCAGTACTTC. It encodes CASIDGTVQETQYF.

The chain combines TRBV7-2 with TRBJ1-4; D might be TRBD1 (5 bases). Germline V lookup: CDR1 SGHTA, CDR2 FQGNSA. V lost 7 bases and J 6 bases, leaving 18 bases between the germline ends. This CDR3 contains 15 residues. CDR3 sequence (DNA): TGTGCCAGCACCACGCGGGCTGGGGGGGATGAAAAACTGTTTTTT. Translated, it gives CASTTRAGGDEKLFF.

This clone was picked up one time. This chain connects TRBV27 to TRBJ1-1; D uncertain. Germline V CDR1 and CDR2: MNHEY, SMNVEV (reference sequence). CDR3 length: 14 residues. V dropped 0 bases and J dropped 0 bases, with 5 bases sitting between them. This chain's CDR3 is CASSLSKVNTEAFF. DNA for the CDR3: TGTGCCAGCAGTTTATCGAAGGTGAACACTGAAGCTTTCTTT.

This chain joins TRBV5-1 and TRBJ2-2; D gene unclear. The V and J ends lost 3 bases and 5 bases respectively, with 11 bases between them. Germline CDR1 and CDR2: SGHRS and YFSETQ. This CDR3 region has 14 residues. The CDR3 DNA reads TGCGCCAGCAGCTCGATAAGGGTGACCGGGGAGCTGTTTTTT. Its protein is CASSSIRVTGELFF. Variable domain in full (rest from reference TRBV5-1 and TRBJ2-2): KAGVTQTPRYLIKTRGQQVTLSCSPISGHRSVSWYQQTPGQGLQFLFEYFSETQRNKGNFPGRFSGRQFSNSRSEMNVSTLELGDSALYLCASSSIRVTGELFFGEGSRLTVL.

The chain has TRBV10-3 and TRBJ2-7, with D perhaps TRBD2 (6 bases). Germline V CDR1 and CDR2: ENHRY, SYGVKD. V was shortened by 7 bases and J by 6 bases, with 16 bases between the two germline ends. This CDR3 has 13 amino acids. DNA of the CDR3: TGTGCCATCACCGGGACTTCCGGCTTCGAGCAGTACTTC. It specifies CAITGTSGFEQYF.

The chain carries TRBV4-1 and TRBJ2-4; 8 nucleotides align to TRBD1. J lost 0 bases, V lost 1 base, and 5 bases had no gene match. Germline CDR1 reads MGHRA; CDR2 reads YSYEKL. This CDR3 is 17 amino acids long. CDR3 region: CASSQGTGNLAKNIQYF. The CDR3 nucleotides are TGCGCCAGCAGCCAAGGGACAGGGAATTTAGCCAAAAACATTCAGTACTTC.

This chain links TRBV9 with TRBJ2-1; TRBD2 matches 9 bases. CDR1 and CDR2 from the germline V gene are SGDLS and YYNGEE. The CDR3 loop spans 16 amino acids. V was clipped by 2 bases and J by 2 bases; unmatched bases: 5. The DNA for the CDR3 is TGTGCCAGCAGCGTCCTAAGCGGGGGGCCCTACAATGAGCAGTTCTTC. Translating it yields CASSVLSGGPYNEQFF.

The V call is TRBV7-2, the J call TRBJ2-3; D is perhaps TRBD2 (6 bases). This CDR3 contains 15 residues. V was clipped by 3 bases and J by 2 bases, with 12 bases between them. Germline V gene sequence: CDR1 SGHTA, CDR2 FQGNSA. The CDR3 sequence: CASSLRAGDTDTQYF. CDR3 DNA: TGTGCCAGCAGCTTGCGAGCGGGCGACACAGATACGCAGTATTTT.

The CDR3 loop is CASSLADRSSYNSPLHF. The CDR3 coding sequence is TGTGCCAGCAGCTTAGCGGACAGGAGCTCCTATAATTCACCCCTCCACTTT. The chain employs TRBV7-2 and TRBJ1-6, with TRBD1 identical over 7 bases. The length of the CDR3 is 17 residues. Germline CDR1 SGHTA, CDR2 FQGNSA. J was trimmed by 0 bases and V by 0 bases; bases with no gene match: 2.

This clone appeared a single time. The chain joins TRBV6-4 to TRBJ2-2; 9 positions agree with TRBD1. This CDR3 contains 15 residues. Germline CDR1 is MRHNA and CDR2 is SNTAGT. J lost 3 bases, V lost 7 bases, and 6 bases had no gene match. Here the CDR3 DNA reads TGTGCCAGCAAACGGACAGGGGTCGACACCGGGGAGCTGTTTTTT. Its translation: CASKRTGVDTGELFF.

The rearrangement uses TRBV6-5 and TRBJ1-1; perhaps TRBD1 as D (6 bases). Germline-derived CDR1 and CDR2 are MNHEY and SVGAGI. V lost 2 bases to trimming and J lost 5 bases, with 12 bases between them. The CDR3 is 14 amino acids. The CDR3 sequence is CASSYARGLTEAFF. CDR3 DNA sequence: TGTGCCAGCAGTTACGCAAGGGGGTTAACTGAAGCTTTCTTT.

The chain has TRBV11-2 and TRBJ1-6, with D hard to call. The CDR3 loop spans 18 amino acids. V shed 1 base and J shed 6 bases, with 19 bases lying between them. Germline CDR1 reads SGHAT; CDR2 reads FQNNGV. This CDR3 reads CASSLGRSGRDFNSPLHF. In nucleotides, the CDR3 is TGTGCCAGCAGCTTAGGCCGTTCTGGAAGGGATTTTAATTCACCCCTCCACTTT. Supplemented by reference TRBV11-2 and TRBJ1-6, the full variable domain reads EAGVAQSPRYKIIEKRQSVAFWCNPISGHATLYWYQQILGQGPKLLIQFQNNGVVDDSQLPKDRFSAERLKGVDSTLKIQPAKLEDSAVYLCASSLGRSGRDFNSPLHFGNGTRLTVT.

CDR3 nucleotides: TGTGCCAGCAGTTACTCTTGGACAGGGGATGAAAAACTGTTTTTT. Its protein product is CASSYSWTGDEKLFF. V and J are TRBV6-5 and TRBJ1-4; 9 positions match TRBD1. Germline V lookup: CDR1 MNHEY, CDR2 SVGAGI. The trim removed 0 bases at V and 6 bases at J, leaving 2 bases unmatched. The CDR3 has 15 residues.